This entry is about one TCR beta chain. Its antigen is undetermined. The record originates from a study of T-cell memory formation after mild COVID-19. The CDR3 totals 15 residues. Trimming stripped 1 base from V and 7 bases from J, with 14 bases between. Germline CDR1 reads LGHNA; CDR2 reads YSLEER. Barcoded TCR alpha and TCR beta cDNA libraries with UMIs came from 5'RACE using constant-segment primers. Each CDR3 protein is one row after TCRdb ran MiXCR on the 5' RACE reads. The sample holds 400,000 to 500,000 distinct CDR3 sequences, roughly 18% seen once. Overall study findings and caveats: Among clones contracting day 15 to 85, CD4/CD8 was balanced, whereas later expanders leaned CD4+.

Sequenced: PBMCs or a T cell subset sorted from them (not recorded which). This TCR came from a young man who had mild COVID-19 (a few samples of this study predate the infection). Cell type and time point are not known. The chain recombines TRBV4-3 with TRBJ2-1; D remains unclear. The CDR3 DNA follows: TGCGCCAGCAGCCAAGCTGATCTAGGAATGAATGAGCAGTTCTTC. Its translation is CASSQADLGMNEQFF.